Sequencing of this TCR beta chain was carried out in a study of identical twins. Study-level points and caveats: High-abundance cord blood beta clonotypes had fewer insertions; memory repertoires showed none.

TCRdb redid the calling of the 5' RACE reads with MiXCR, one entry per CDR3 protein. The profile shows 500,000 to 650,000 distinct CDR3 sequences, roughly 7.1% of them singletons. This clonotype was recorded a few times. As yet, its antigen is unknown. Germline CDR1 reads SGHRS; CDR2 reads YFSETQ. The CDR3 totals 14 residues. V was clipped by 1 base and J by 0 bases, with 8 bases between them. These same records also appear under a second study, on yellow fever vaccine responses in identical twins. Per that study: Twins' vaccine T cell responses reportedly seemed partly convergent and partly personalized.

This chain joins TRBV5-1 and TRBJ2-7; TRBD1 or TRBD2 may be the D gene (5 bases each). The TCR originated in a woman younger than 30 in good health. Source material: PBMCs. CDR3: CASSLWGPSYEQYF. In DNA form, the CDR3 reads TGCGCCAGCAGCTTGTGGGGACCCTCCTACGAGCAGTACTTC.